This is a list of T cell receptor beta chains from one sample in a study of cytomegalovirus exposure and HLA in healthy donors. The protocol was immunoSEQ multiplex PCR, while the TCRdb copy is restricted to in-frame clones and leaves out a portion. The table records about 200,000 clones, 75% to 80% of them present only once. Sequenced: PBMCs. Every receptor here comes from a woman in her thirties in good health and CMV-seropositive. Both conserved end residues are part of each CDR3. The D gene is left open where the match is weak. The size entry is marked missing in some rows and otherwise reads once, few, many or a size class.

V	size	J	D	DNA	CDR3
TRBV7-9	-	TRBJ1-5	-	TGTGCCAGCAGCTTAGATAGCTGGGAGCCCCAGCATTTT	CASSLDSWEPQHF
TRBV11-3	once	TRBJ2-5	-	TGTGCCAGCAGCCTAAGGACAGAGGCCACCCAGTACTTC	CASSLRTEATQYF
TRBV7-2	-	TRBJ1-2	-	TGTGCCAGCAGCCTCCGGACAGAGGCCGCTAACTATGGCTACACCTTC	CASSLRTEAANYGYTF
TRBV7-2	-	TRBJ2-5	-	TGTGCCAGCAGTCGGGGAGTAGGAGAGACCCAGTACTTC	CASSRGVGETQYF
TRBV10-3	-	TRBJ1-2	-	TGTGCCATCAGTGGCGGGGGGCCCAACTATGGCTACACCTTC	CAISGGGPNYGYTF
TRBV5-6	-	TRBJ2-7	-	TGTGCCAGCAGCCCCGGGCGGGAATACGAGCAGTACTTC	CASSPGREYEQYF
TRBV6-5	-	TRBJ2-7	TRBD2	TGTGCCAGCAGTCAGGGACTAGCGGGGGGCCAGCAGTACTTC	CASSQGLAGGQQYF
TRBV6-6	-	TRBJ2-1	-	TGTGCCAGCGTACCGGGACTCTCCTACAATGAGCAGTTCTTC	CASVPGLSYNEQFF
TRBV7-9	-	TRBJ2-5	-	TGTGCCAGCAGCTTTGTTGGGAGAGAGACCCAGTACTTC	CASSFVGRETQYF
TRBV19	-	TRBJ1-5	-	TGTGCCAGTAGTATAAGCAGGGTCGGCAATCAGCCCCAGCATTTT	CASSISRVGNQPQHF
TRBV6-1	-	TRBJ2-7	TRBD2	TGTGCCAGCACACGACTAGCGGTATCCTACGAGCAGTACTTC	CASTRLAVSYEQYF
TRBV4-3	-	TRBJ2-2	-	TGCGCCAGCAGCCAAGAATGGCAGGACACCGGGGAGCTGTTTTTT	CASSQEWQDTGELFF
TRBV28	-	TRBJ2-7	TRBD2	TGTGCCAGCAGTTTCCCACTAGCGGGGCTGGGTTACGAGCAGTACTTC	CASSFPLAGLGYEQYF